This entry lists 30 T cell receptor beta chains sequenced from one sample in a study of blood T cell repertoires in COVID-19. Sequenced by immunoSEQ multiplex PCR; TCRdb stores in-frame clones only, minus some. The sample yields some 250,000 clones, more than 80% seen once. The sequencing input was peripheral blood. These receptor sequences come from a man aged 30-40 years who had recovered from COVID-19.

The chain employs TRBV28 and TRBJ1-2; TRBD1 matches 9 bases. V lost 4 bases, J lost 3 bases, and 12 bases stayed unmatched. The CDR3 runs to 17 residues. CDR1 is MDHEN and CDR2 is SYDVKM in the germline V gene. The CDR3, as DNA: TGTGCCAGCAGTTCAACCGGGACAGGGAGTGCTCACTATGGCTACACCTTC. Translated, it gives CASSSTGTGSAHYGYTF.

The chain combines TRBV12-3 or TRBV12-4 with TRBJ1-1, with no clear D. V lost 4 bases to trimming and J lost 5 bases, with 8 bases between them. The CDR3 is 12 amino acids. The chain's CDR3 is CASSSGWTEAFF. The CDR3 nucleotides read TGTGCCAGCAGTTCGGGGTGGACTGAAGCTTTCTTT.

The chain links TRBV7-9 to TRBJ2-3; a possible D gene is TRBD1 (5 bases). The germline gives CDR1 SEHNR, CDR2 FQNEAQ (reference sequence). Trimming took 5 bases from V and 3 from J, leaving 9 bases between them. The CDR3 has 13 residues. The CDR3 coding sequence is TGTGCCAGCAGCGGGAAGGGGACAGATACGCAGTATTTT. This sequence encodes CASSGKGTDTQYF.

The V gene is TRBV6-1, the J gene TRBJ2-7, with no clear D. Trimming removed 1 base at V and 3 bases at J, with 10 bases between. Germline assignment: CDR1 MNHNS and CDR2 SASEGT. This CDR3 comprises 14 residues. The CDR3 sequence is CASSEDTPRYEQYF. CDR3 in DNA: TGTGCCAGCAGTGAAGATACCCCGCGCTACGAGCAGTACTTC.

The V gene is TRBV27, the J gene TRBJ1-1; 9 positions agree with TRBD1. The CDR3 runs 16 residues. Unmatched junction bases numbered 15, after V lost 7 bases and J lost 6 bases. The germline V gene has CDR1 MNHEY and CDR2 SMNVEV (reference sequence). The CDR3 nucleotides read TGTGCCAGCACCTCATATCGCCGACAGGGGGGAGCTGAAGCTTTCTTT. Amino acid sequence: CASTSYRRQGGAEAFF.

This chain connects TRBV20-1 to TRBJ2-7; possibly TRBD2 for D (6 bases). The CDR3 has 14 residues. V lost 3 bases, J lost 1 base, and 13 bases lay in between. The germline V gene has CDR1 DFQATT and CDR2 SNEGSKA (reference sequence). CDR3 nucleotide sequence: TGCAGTGCTAGTTCTGGGCTAGCGTCCTACGAGCAGTACTTC. Translating it yields CSASSGLASYEQYF.

This rearrangement joins TRBV4-2 to TRBJ2-2, with TRBD2 matching 7 bases. V was clipped by 0 bases and J by 0 bases; unmatched bases: 13. CDR1 is LGHNA and CDR2 is YNFKEQ in the germline V gene. The CDR3 has 20 amino acids. CDR3 DNA sequence: TGTGCCAGCAGCCAAGAGGGGGGGGGAGTACCAATCCCGAACACCGGGGAGCTGTTTTTT. Protein: CASSQEGGGVPIPNTGELFF.

The chain has TRBV29-1 and TRBJ2-2; a possible D gene is TRBD2 (5 bases). V lost 7 bases and J 4 bases, leaving 16 bases between the germline ends. Germline CDR1 and CDR2: SQVTM and ANQGSEA. The CDR3 spans 14 residues. CDR3 nucleotides: TGCAGCGGCGTAGCGAAGGGATCCACCGGGGAGCTGTTTTTT. Translating it yields CSGVAKGSTGELFF.

The rearrangement links TRBV6-5 to TRBJ1-2; TRBD1 matches at 8 bases. The CDR3 is 13 amino acids. V gave up 2 bases and J gave up 7 bases; unmatched junction bases: 3. Per the germline V gene, CDR1 is MNHEY and CDR2 is SVGAGI. The CDR3 loop reads CASSYGTGRGYTF. CDR3 in DNA: TGTGCCAGCAGTTACGGGACAGGACGTGGCTACACCTTC.

This clone was seen just once. V is TRBV19 and J is TRBJ1-2; D is perhaps TRBD1 (5 bases). The V end lost 6 bases, the J end lost 1 base, and 18 bases lay between the germline ends. The CDR3 contains 16 residues. Per the germline V gene, CDR1 is LNHDA and CDR2 is SQIVND (reference sequence). The CDR3 DNA is TGTGCCAGTAGCCTACTGGGGGGGGACCTTAACTATGGCTACACCTTC. Translating gives CASSLLGGDLNYGYTF.

The V gene is TRBV6-5, the J gene TRBJ2-5; a possible D gene is TRBD1 (6 bases). The germline gives CDR1 MNHEY, CDR2 SVGAGI. The length of the CDR3 is 15 residues. The V gene lost 6 bases and the J gene lost 2 bases, with 16 bases spanning the gap. CDR3 protein: CASSNRVRGQETQYF. The CDR3 nucleotides read TGTGCCAGCAGCAACAGGGTTCGAGGGCAAGAGACCCAGTACTTC.

The chain links TRBV5-1 to TRBJ2-3, with TRBD1 as a possible D gene (6 bases). CDR1 and CDR2 (germline): SGHRS, YFSETQ. The CDR3 is 15 amino acids. The V end was cut by 4 bases, the J end by 2 bases, with 14 bases between. CDR3 protein: CASSAAGAPTDTQYF. CDR3 DNA: TGCGCCAGCAGCGCGGCAGGGGCGCCCACAGATACGCAGTATTTT.

This clone showed up just a few times. The rearrangement links TRBV9 to TRBJ1-2; the D gene is possibly TRBD1 (6 bases). Trimming cost V 2 bases and J 8 bases, with 16 bases left between them. CDR3 length: 14 amino acids. CDR1 SGDLS and CDR2 YYNGEE come from the germline V gene. The DNA for the CDR3 is TGTGCCAGCAGCGTCTCTTCAGGGGCGGGCGGCTACACCTTC. The encoded protein is CASSVSSGAGGYTF.

The chain couples TRBV3-1 (or the pseudogene TRBV3-2) to TRBJ1-4; D unresolved. Trimming removed 2 bases from V and 5 bases from J, with 6 bases in between. Germline CDR1 is LGHDT and CDR2 is YNNKEL (reference sequence). This CDR3 region has 13 residues. Here the CDR3 reads CASSQNGNEKLFF. The CDR3 region has the DNA TGTGCCAGCAGCCAAAACGGGAATGAAAAACTGTTTTTT.

This chain uses TRBV19 with TRBJ2-2; D gene unclear. This CDR3 is 13 amino acids long. The germline V gene has CDR1 LNHDA and CDR2 SQIVND (reference sequence). The germline V and J ends were trimmed by 3 bases and 6 bases, with 8 bases remaining between them. The CDR3 region has the DNA TGTGCCAGTAGTATCTTCGGGTCCGGGGAGCTGTTTTTT. Translation gives CASSIFGSGELFF.

This sequence joins TRBV24-1 and TRBJ2-2; D is undetermined. The germline V gene encodes CDR1 KGHDR and CDR2 SFDVKD. CDR3 length equals 13 residues. Trimming stripped 5 bases from V and 4 bases from J, with 7 bases between. CDR3: CATSAQITGELFF. The DNA of the CDR3 is TGTGCCACCAGTGCCCAGATCACCGGGGAGCTGTTTTTT.

V gene TRBV4-1 combines with J gene TRBJ2-2; 9 nucleotides line up with TRBD2. The CDR3 covers 16 residues. After removal of 3 bases from V and 4 bases from J, the junction contained 6 bases not matched to a gene. CDR1 and CDR2 from the germline V gene are MGHRA and YSYEKL. CDR3 amino acids: CASSQVAGAITGELFF. In DNA form, the CDR3 reads TGCGCCAGCAGCCAGGTAGCGGGGGCCATCACCGGGGAGCTGTTTTTT.

This chain uses TRBV10-3 with TRBJ2-5; D is perhaps TRBD2 (5 bases). The length of the CDR3 is 16 residues. CDR1 ENHRY and CDR2 SYGVKD come from the germline V gene. With 4 bases removed from V and 5 bases from J, the gap between germline ends came to 20 bases. The CDR3 here is CAISAIRRPEGETQYF. The CDR3 coding sequence is TGTGCCATCAGTGCTATCCGGAGGCCTGAAGGTGAGACCCAGTACTTC.

This clone appeared a few times. The chain couples TRBV4-1 to TRBJ1-6, with D possibly TRBD1 on 5 matching bases. This CDR3 has 15 residues. Germline loops: CDR1 MGHRA, CDR2 YSYEKL. V was shortened by 6 bases and J by 10 bases, with 19 bases between the two germline ends. CDR3 sequence: CASRLQGGRESPLHF. CDR3 sequence (DNA): TGCGCCAGCAGACTCCAGGGAGGACGAGAATCACCCCTCCACTTT.

The V gene is TRBV5-8, the J gene TRBJ2-2, with 11 bases matching TRBD2. CDR3 length: 15 residues. The junction had 4 bases not matched to a gene; V was cut back by 6 bases and J by 3 bases. CDR1 is SGHTS, CDR2 YDEGEE, per germline. CDR3 sequence reads: CASTIAGGYTGELFF. The CDR3 region has the DNA TGTGCCAGCACCATAGCGGGGGGGTACACCGGGGAGCTGTTTTTT.

V gene TRBV5-6 combines with J gene TRBJ1-1; a weak D match, TRBD1 (6 bases). Trimming took off 0 bases at V and 2 bases at J, with 14 bases between the two ends. The V gene's germline CDR1 is SGHDT and CDR2 YYEEEE. This CDR3 contains 16 residues. The CDR3 here is CASSLASTGTNTEAFF. CDR3 bases: TGTGCCAGCAGCTTGGCCTCGACAGGTACTAACACTGAAGCTTTCTTT.

The chain is built from TRBV5-1 and TRBJ2-5; D is unresolved. This CDR3 region has 15 residues. The germline V and J ends were trimmed by 4 bases and 5 bases, with 18 bases remaining between them. Germline V CDR1 and CDR2: SGHRS, YFSETQ. Here the CDR3 DNA reads TGCGCCAGCAGCCTGGCCCTAACGAAGATGGAGACCCAGTACTTC. Its protein is CASSLALTKMETQYF.

The genes are TRBV29-1 and TRBJ2-2, with D possibly being TRBD1 (6 bases). The V and J ends lost 7 bases and 2 bases respectively, with 11 bases between them. The CDR3 length is 13 residues. Germline V gives CDR1 SQVTM, CDR2 ANQGSEA. The CDR3 loop reads CSGSDSNTGELFF. Here the CDR3 DNA reads TGCAGCGGATCGGACAGCAACACCGGGGAGCTGTTTTTT.

The chain couples TRBV7-6 to TRBJ2-2; no clear D. The V gene's germline CDR1 is SGHVS and CDR2 FNYEAQ. Between the trimmed V and J ends, which lost 5 bases and 0 bases, there was a span of 7 bases. The CDR3 has 14 amino acids. CDR3 DNA sequence: TGTGCCAGCAGCCTGGCTCCGAACACCGGGGAGCTGTTTTTT. This codes for CASSLAPNTGELFF.

The chain couples TRBV5-1 to TRBJ2-1, with TRBD2 identical over 9 bases. J gave up 0 bases and V 3 bases, and 4 bases lay outside the gene matches. This CDR3 contains 16 residues. Germline values: CDR1 SGHRS, CDR2 YFSETQ. Here the CDR3 reads CASSSLAGSSYNEQFF. Here the CDR3 DNA reads TGCGCCAGCAGCTCTCTAGCGGGGAGCTCCTACAATGAGCAGTTCTTC.

The chain combines TRBV10-1 with TRBJ2-7, with 10 positions matching TRBD2. Germline V gene sequence: CDR1 WNHNN, CDR2 SYGVQD (reference sequence). Trimming cost V 0 bases and J 2 bases; bases outside gene matches: 4. The CDR3 totals 16 residues. The CDR3 region is CASSESGSGGTYEQYF. As DNA, the CDR3 is TGCGCCAGCAGTGAGTCTGGTAGCGGGGGGACCTACGAGCAGTACTTC.

V and J are TRBV7-2 and TRBJ2-3, with 10 bases aligning to TRBD1. CDR3 length equals 16 residues. The germline gives CDR1 SGHTA, CDR2 FQGNSA. Trimming cost V 1 base and J 5 bases; bases outside gene matches: 6. As DNA, the CDR3 is TGTGCCAGCAGCTTAGATAGGACAGGGGGGGAAGATACGCAGTATTTT. Its translation is CASSLDRTGGEDTQYF.

This chain links TRBV7-9 with TRBJ1-2; D is unclear. The CDR3 contains 14 residues. V was cut by 5 bases and J by 4 bases, with 14 bases left in between. Germline lookup yields CDR1 SEHNR and CDR2 FQNEAQ (reference sequence). Here the CDR3 reads CASSLPFASYGYTF. Written as DNA, the CDR3 is TGTGCCAGCAGCCTTCCTTTCGCCAGCTATGGCTACACCTTC.

The chain is built from TRBV6-5 and TRBJ2-7; 9 bases line up with TRBD1. CDR1 and CDR2 from the germline V gene are MNHEY and SVGAGI. With 0 bases clipped from V and 5 bases from J, the junction kept 8 bases outside the gene matches. CDR3 length equals 16 residues. CDR3 in DNA: TGTGCCAGCAGTTACTCTTCCGGGACAGGGATCGACGAGCAGTACTTC. Its protein is CASSYSSGTGIDEQYF.

The gene calls are TRBV11-2 and TRBJ1-2, with D perhaps TRBD1 (5 bases). Germline assignment: CDR1 SGHAT and CDR2 FQNNGV. V was clipped by 1 base and J by 3 bases, with 9 bases between them. The CDR3 totals 14 residues. The CDR3 DNA reads as TGTGCCAGCAGCTTAGTAGACAGATACTATGGCTACACCTTC. Amino acids: CASSLVDRYYGYTF.